What follows describes a single T cell receptor beta chain. The source of the sample is a study of human T cells and chemical hapten exposure. Looking at the study overall: Upper back patch tests used 0.01% DPC, scored after 6 days.

Time point reported: patch test 2, 6 weeks after DPC sensitization. Noted treatment: therapeutic diphenylcyclopropenone sensitization with weekly scalp DPC. Unfractionated whole blood served as the source for total RNA extraction. The CDR3 is 14 amino acids. V lost 3 bases to trimming and J lost 5 bases, with 14 bases between them. The V gene's germline CDR1 is GTSNPN and CDR2 SVGIG (reference sequence). TCRdb recomputed calls from the RACE reads with MiXCR, one row per CDR3 protein. Found here are about 84,000 distinct CDR3 sequences, about 10% of them singletons; the top ten hold approximately 2.3%.

This sequence originates from a woman under 40 with alopecia areata. Some clones in this sample may be carry-over from other donors' samples. Sequencing used whole blood, obtained in connection with sensitization to the hapten diphenylcyclopropenone (DPC). This chain connects TRBV30 to TRBJ1-3; D remains unclear. The CDR3 nucleotides are TGTGCCTGGAGCCCTCGAGGACCACGAAACACCATATATTTT. This sequence encodes CAWSPRGPRNTIYF.